Reported below is one TCR beta chain. Its antigen remains unknown. The data were taken from a study of cytomegalovirus exposure and HLA in healthy donors. Study details: According to later analysis, the same platform produced the 120 or so validation and under 750 first-cohort repertoires. The study's findings and limits: Investigators reported over 150 TCR beta chains as tied to cytomegalovirus.

J lost 0 bases, V lost 7 bases, and 14 bases had no gene match. The CDR3 runs 20 residues. CDR1 and CDR2 from the germline V gene are PRHDT and FYEKMQ (reference sequence). Generated by immunoSEQ multiplex PCR, the TCRdb table keeps only in-frame clones and is missing some. The sample lists some 150,000 clones, roughly nine tenths occurring once. The donors belonged to the roughly 130-subject validation cohort, separate from the 666-subject first cohort. The sample was PBMCs. J is TRBJ2-1 and V is TRBV13; 14 bases map to TRBD2. The receptor was isolated from a man aged 18 to 35 in good health and CMV-seronegative. CDR3 bases: TGTGCCAGCACCCGGCTTGGAAGACTAGCGGGAGGGTCCTCCTACAATGAGCAGTTCTTC. Its translation is CASTRLGRLAGGSSYNEQFF.